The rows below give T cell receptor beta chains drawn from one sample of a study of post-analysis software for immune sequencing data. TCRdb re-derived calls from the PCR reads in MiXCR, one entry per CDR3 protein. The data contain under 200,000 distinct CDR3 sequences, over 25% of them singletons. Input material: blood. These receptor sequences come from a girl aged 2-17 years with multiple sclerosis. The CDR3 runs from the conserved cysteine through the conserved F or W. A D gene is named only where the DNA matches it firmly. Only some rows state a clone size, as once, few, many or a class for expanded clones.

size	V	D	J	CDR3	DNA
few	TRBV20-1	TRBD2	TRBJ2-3	CSARGAGADTQYF	TGCAGTGCTAGAGGGGCGGGAGCAGATACGCAGTATTTT
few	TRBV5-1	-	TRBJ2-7	CASSFSFGYRSYEQYF	TGCGCCAGCAGCTTTTCGTTCGGTTATCGCTCCTACGAGCAGTACTTC
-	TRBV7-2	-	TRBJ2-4	CASSLGGSQGPNQNIQYF	TGTGCCAGCAGCTTAGGCGGGTCCCAGGGCCCAAACCAAAACATTCAGTACTTC
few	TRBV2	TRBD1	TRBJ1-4	CASSEDRGPNEKLFF	TGTGCCAGCAGTGAAGACAGGGGGCCTAATGAAAAACTGTTTTTT
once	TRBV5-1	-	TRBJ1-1	CASSLEGWDTEAFF	TGCGCCAGCAGCTTGGAGGGGTGGGACACTGAAGCTTTCTTT
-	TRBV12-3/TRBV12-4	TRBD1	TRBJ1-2	CASSRTGDGGYGYTF	TGTGCCAGCAGCAGAACAGGGGATGGGGGCTATGGCTACACCTTC
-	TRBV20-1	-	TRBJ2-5	CSARDWGAVGETQYF	TGCAGTGCTAGAGATTGGGGAGCGGTCGGAGAGACCCAGTACTTC
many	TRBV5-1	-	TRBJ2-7	CASRRGASYEQYF	TGCGCCAGCAGACGAGGGGCCTCCTACGAGCAGTACTTC
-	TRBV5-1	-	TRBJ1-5	CASSSDRQPQHF	TGCGCCAGCAGCAGTGACAGGCAGCCCCAGCATTTT
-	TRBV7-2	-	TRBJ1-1	CASRLGGANTEAFF	TGTGCCAGCAGACTAGGCGGGGCGAACACTGAAGCTTTCTTT
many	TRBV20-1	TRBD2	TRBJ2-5	CSASGTSGSQETQYF	TGCAGTGCTAGTGGGACTAGCGGGAGCCAAGAGACCCAGTACTTC
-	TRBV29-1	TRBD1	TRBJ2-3	CSVEGRKGANTGAQYF	TGCAGCGTTGAAGGCAGGAAGGGGGCCAACACAGGTGCGCAGTATTTT
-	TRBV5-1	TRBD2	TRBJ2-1	CASSRTSEPYNEQFF	TGCGCCAGCAGCAGGACTAGCGAACCCTACAATGAGCAGTTCTTC
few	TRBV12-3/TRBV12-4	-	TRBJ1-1	CASNRGGELSTEAFF	TGTGCCAGTAACCGGGGGGGGGAATTGAGCACTGAAGCTTTCTTT
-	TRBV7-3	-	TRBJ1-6	CASPVSTLHF	TGTGCCAGCCCGGTATCGACCCTCCACTTT
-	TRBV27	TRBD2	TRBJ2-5	CASSLRGLAGRYQETQYF	TGTGCCAGCAGTTTAAGGGGACTAGCGGGGCGATACCAAGAGACCCAGTACTTC
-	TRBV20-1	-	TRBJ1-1	CSARLGANGEAFF	TGCAGTGCCCGGTTAGGGGCGAACGGTGAAGCTTTCTTT
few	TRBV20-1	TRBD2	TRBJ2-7	CSATKTSHSYEQYF	TGCAGTGCTACGAAGACTAGCCATTCCTACGAGCAGTACTTC
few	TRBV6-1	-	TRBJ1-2	CASSFQGDYTF	TGTGCCAGCAGCTTCCAAGGGGACTACACCTTC
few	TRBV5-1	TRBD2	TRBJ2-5	CASSQGLAGLSLWETQYF	TGCGCCAGCAGCCAAGGACTAGCGGGACTATCGTTGTGGGAGACCCAGTACTTC
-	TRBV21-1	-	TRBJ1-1	CASRAEGTGEAFF	TGCGCCAGCAGAGCGGAAGGGACGGGGGAAGCTTTCTTT
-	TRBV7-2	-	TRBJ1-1	CASSLQGGGAFF	TGTGCCAGCAGCTTACAGGGAGGGGGAGCTTTCTTT
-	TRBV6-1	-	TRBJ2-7	CASSDYRQAYRLYEQYF	TGTGCCAGCAGTGATTACAGGCAGGCTTACCGTCTTTACGAGCAGTACTTC
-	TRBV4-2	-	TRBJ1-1	CASGQDTQGKSAEAFF	TGTGCCAGCGGCCAAGATACCCAGGGTAAAAGCGCTGAAGCTTTCTTT
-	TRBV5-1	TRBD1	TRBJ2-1	CASSPTGGYNEQFF	TGCGCCAGCAGCCCTACAGGGGGGTACAATGAGCAGTTCTTC
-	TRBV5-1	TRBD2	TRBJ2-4	CASSETGLAGVIAKNIQYF	TGCGCCAGCAGCGAAACGGGACTAGCGGGAGTAATAGCCAAAAACATTCAGTACTTC
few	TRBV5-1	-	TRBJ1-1	CASSLVGVTEAFF	TGCGCCAGCAGCTTGGTGGGGGTAACTGAAGCTTTCTTT
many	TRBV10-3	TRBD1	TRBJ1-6	CAIRQGHNSPLHF	TGTGCCATCCGACAGGGCCATAATTCACCCCTCCACTTT
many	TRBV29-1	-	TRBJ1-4	CSVSIATNEKLFF	TGCAGCGTTTCGATTGCAACTAATGAAAAACTGTTTTTT
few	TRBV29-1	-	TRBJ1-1	CSVEEGVGEAFF	TGCAGCGTTGAAGAGGGGGTCGGTGAAGCTTTCTTT
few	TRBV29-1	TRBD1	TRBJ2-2	CSGRDSTGELFF	TGCAGCGGCCGGGACAGCACCGGGGAGCTGTTTTTT
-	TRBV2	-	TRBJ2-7	CASSVIEQYF	TGTGCCAGCAGTGTAATTGAGCAGTACTTC
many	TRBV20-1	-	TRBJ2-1	CSARDPRIYNEQFF	TGCAGTGCTAGGGACCCGAGAATTTACAATGAGCAGTTCTTC
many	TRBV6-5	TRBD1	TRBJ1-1	CASSPGTVEAFF	TGTGCCAGCAGTCCCGGGACAGTTGAAGCTTTCTTT
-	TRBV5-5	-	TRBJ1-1	CASSFSGTYTEAFF	TGTGCCAGCAGCTTCTCGGGGACCTACACTGAAGCTTTCTTT
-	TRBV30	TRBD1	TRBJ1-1	CAWGTDTGNTEAFF	TGTGCCTGGGGGACAGATACGGGGAACACTGAAGCTTTCTTT
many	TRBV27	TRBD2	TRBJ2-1	CASRPSVGTSVHEQFF	TGTGCCAGCCGCCCTTCGGTGGGGACTAGCGTCCATGAGCAGTTCTTC
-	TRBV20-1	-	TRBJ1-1	CSASLWTEAFF	TGCAGTGCTAGCCTTTGGACCGAAGCTTTCTTT
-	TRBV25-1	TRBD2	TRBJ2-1	CASSRSGPSGGHEQFF	TGTGCCAGCAGTCGGAGCGGCCCTAGCGGGGGCCATGAGCAGTTCTTC
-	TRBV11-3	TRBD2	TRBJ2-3	CASSLLRAGGTPDTQYF	TGTGCCAGCAGCTTACTTCGTGCGGGAGGGACCCCAGATACGCAGTATTTT
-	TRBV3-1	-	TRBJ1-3	CASSYRGSRDSGNAIYF	TGTGCCAGCAGCTATCGAGGGAGCAGGGACTCTGGAAACGCCATATATTTT
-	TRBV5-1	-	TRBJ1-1	CASSLQRGSTEAFF	TGCGCCAGCAGCCTACAGCGGGGCAGTACTGAAGCTTTCTTT
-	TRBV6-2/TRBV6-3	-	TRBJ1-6	CASMRQGGSPLHF	TGTGCCAGCATGCGGCAGGGCGGTTCACCCCTCCACTTT
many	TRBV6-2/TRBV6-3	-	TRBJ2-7	CASRTGLSSYEQYF	TGTGCCAGCAGGACCGGACTCAGCTCCTACGAGCAGTACTTC
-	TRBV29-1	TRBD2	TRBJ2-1	CSAVAGEFSYNEQFF	TGCAGCGCCGTAGCGGGAGAATTTTCCTACAATGAGCAGTTCTTC
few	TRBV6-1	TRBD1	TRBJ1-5	CASSKDRANWGNQPQHF	TGTGCCAGCAGTAAAGACAGGGCGAACTGGGGCAATCAGCCCCAGCATTTT